This T cell receptor beta chain derives from a study of blood T cell repertoires in COVID-19. Study context: COVID-19 samples from acute and convalescent phases originated in the United States, Italy and Spain. Sources were T cells, B-cell-depleted T cells, or PBMCs; the material itself was cDNA or gDNA.

The CDR3 extends over 13 amino acids. Germline-derived CDR1 and CDR2 are SGHRS and YFSETQ. V dropped 0 bases and J dropped 7 bases, with 10 bases sitting between them. In terms of age and location, participants ranged from about 18 to 100 years and lived in about two dozen US areas. Original data processing: Reference gene primer amplification gave nucleated cell count estimates. Sequenced by immunoSEQ multiplex PCR; TCRdb stores in-frame clones only, minus some. The V and J calls and clone size are taken from that table; D and trimming were inferred from the DNA. The table has roughly 330,000 clones, just over 85% seen once.

This chain links TRBV5-1 with TRBJ1-1; D perhaps matches TRBD1 (6 bases). This clonotype originated in a woman aged 18 to 35 who had recovered from COVID-19. The sequenced sample consisted of PBMCs or T cells enriched from blood (not recorded which). DNA for the CDR3: TGCGCCAGCAGCTTGGCCCAGGGGCTTGAAGCTTTCTTT. It codes for CASSLAQGLEAFF.